This T cell receptor (beta chain) derives from a study of OX40 agonist ivuxolimab in advanced cancers. V dropped 7 bases and J dropped 7 bases, with 20 bases sitting between them. Germline CDR1 reads MDHEN; CDR2 reads SYDVKM. CDR3 size: 14 residues. TCRdb keeps only in-frame clones here, not all; method: immunoSEQ multiplex PCR. The sample shows about 75,000 clones, 85% of them seen only once. This clone was seen a single time. The chain is built from TRBV28 and TRBJ2-7; a possible D gene is TRBD2 (5 bases). The sequence was obtained from an adult with an advanced solid tumor such as melanoma, head and neck, liver or kidney cancer. Sequencing used CD4+ or CD8+ T cells sorted from blood, obtained in a trial of the OX40 agonist ivuxolimab. CDR3 sequence reads: CASTPYREMGEQYF. The CDR3 DNA follows: TGTGCCAGCACCCCCTATAGGGAGATGGGGGAGCAGTACTTC.